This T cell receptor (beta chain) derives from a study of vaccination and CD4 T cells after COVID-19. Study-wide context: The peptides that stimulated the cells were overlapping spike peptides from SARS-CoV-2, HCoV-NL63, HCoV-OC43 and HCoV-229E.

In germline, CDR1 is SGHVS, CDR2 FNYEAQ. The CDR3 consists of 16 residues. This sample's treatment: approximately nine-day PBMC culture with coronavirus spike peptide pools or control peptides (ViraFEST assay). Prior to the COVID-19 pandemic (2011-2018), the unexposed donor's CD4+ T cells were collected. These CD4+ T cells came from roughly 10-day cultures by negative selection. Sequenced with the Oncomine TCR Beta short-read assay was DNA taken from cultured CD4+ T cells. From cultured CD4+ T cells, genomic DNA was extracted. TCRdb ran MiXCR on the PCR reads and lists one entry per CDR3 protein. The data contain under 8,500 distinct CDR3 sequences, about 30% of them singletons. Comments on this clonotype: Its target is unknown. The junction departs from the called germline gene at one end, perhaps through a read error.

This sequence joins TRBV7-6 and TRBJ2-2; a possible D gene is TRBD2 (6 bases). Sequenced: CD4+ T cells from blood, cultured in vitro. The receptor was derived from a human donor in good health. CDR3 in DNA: TGTGCTAGCAGCTTATTTTTGGGCGGGGCCGGCGGGGAGCTGTTTTTT. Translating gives CASSLFLGGAGGELFF.